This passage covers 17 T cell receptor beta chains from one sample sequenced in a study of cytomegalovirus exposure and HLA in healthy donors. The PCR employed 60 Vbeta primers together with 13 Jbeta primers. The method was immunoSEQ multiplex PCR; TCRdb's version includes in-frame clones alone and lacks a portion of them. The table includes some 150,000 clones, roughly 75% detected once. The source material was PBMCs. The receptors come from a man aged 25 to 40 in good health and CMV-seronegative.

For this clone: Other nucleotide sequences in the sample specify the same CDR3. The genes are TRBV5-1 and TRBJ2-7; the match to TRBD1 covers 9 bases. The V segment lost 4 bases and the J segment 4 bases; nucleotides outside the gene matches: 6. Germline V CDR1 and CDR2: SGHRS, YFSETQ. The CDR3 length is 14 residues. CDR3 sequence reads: CASSPGQGLYEQYF. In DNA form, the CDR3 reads TGCGCCAGCAGCCCGGGACAGGGTCTATACGAGCAGTACTTC.

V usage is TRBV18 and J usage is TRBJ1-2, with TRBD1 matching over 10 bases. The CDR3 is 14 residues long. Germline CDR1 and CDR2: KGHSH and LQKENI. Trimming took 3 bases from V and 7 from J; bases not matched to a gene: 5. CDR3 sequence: CASSPTGGKTGYTF. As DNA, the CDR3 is TGTGCCAGCTCACCGACAGGGGGCAAAACTGGCTACACCTTC.

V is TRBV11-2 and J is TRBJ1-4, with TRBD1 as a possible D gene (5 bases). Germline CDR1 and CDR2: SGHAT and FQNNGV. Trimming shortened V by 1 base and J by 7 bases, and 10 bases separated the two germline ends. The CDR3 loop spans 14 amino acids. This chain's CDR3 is CASSLGQGGEKLFF. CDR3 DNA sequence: TGTGCCAGCAGCTTAGGGCAGGGTGGTGAAAAACTGTTTTTT.

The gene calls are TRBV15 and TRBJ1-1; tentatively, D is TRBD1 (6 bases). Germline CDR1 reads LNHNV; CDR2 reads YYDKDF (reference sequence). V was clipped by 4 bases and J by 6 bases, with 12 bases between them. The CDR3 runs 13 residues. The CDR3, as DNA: TGTGCCACCAGCATTCGGGGGGGCGCTGAAGCTTTCTTT. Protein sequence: CATSIRGGAEAFF.

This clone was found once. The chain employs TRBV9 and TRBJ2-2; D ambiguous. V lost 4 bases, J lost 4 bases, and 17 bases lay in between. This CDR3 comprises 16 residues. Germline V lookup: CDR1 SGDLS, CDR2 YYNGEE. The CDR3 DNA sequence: TGTGCCAGCAGCAAAGAGGTTCCCCGCGTCACCGGGGAGCTGTTTTTT. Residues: CASSKEVPRVTGELFF.

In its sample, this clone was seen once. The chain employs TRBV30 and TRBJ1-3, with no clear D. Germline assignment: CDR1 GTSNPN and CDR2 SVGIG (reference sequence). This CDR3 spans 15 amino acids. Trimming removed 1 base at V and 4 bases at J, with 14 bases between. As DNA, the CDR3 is TGTGCCTGGAGTGCCGGTATCGGGTCAGGAAACACCATATATTTT. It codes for CAWSAGIGSGNTIYF.

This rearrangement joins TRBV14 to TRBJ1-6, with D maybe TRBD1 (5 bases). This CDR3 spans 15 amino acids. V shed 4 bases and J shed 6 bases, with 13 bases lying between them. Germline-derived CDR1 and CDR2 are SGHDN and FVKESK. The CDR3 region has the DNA TGTGCCAGCAGCCGAAAGAGACAGAGTAATTCACCCCTCCACTTT. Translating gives CASSRKRQSNSPLHF. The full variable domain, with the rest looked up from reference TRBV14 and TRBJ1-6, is EAGVTQFPSHSVIEKGQTVTLRCDPISGHDNLYWYRRVMGKEIKFLLHFVKESKQDESGMPNNRFLAERTGGTYSTLKVQPAELEDSGVYFCASSRKRQSNSPLHFGNGTRLTVT.

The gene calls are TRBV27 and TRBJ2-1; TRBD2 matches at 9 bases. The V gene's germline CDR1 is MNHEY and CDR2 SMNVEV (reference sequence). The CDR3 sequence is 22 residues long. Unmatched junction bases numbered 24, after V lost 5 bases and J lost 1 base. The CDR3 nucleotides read TGTGCCAGCAGTAAAACCAAGGCTTTCGGGGATGGGCGGGAGGGGTCCTACAATGAGCAGTTCTTC. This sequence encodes CASSKTKAFGDGREGSYNEQFF.

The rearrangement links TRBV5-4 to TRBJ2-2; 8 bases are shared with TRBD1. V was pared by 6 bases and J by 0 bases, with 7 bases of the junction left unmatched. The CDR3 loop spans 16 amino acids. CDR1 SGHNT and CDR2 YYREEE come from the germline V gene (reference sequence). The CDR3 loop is CASTILTGANTGELFF. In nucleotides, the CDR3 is TGTGCCAGCACAATCCTGACAGGGGCGAACACCGGGGAGCTGTTTTTT.

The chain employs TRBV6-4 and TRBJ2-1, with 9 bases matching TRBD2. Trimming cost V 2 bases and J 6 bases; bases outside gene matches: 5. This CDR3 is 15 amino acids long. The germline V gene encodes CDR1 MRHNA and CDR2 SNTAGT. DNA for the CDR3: TGTGCCAGCAGTGACCTGGCGGGGGGGGGCAATGAGCAGTTCTTC. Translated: CASSDLAGGGNEQFF.

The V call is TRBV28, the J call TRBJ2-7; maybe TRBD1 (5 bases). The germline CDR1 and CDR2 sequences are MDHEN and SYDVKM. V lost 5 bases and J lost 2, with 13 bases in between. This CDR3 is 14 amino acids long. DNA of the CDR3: TGTGCCAGCAGTCCGACAGTTACTACCTACGAGCAGTACTTC. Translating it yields CASSPTVTTYEQYF.

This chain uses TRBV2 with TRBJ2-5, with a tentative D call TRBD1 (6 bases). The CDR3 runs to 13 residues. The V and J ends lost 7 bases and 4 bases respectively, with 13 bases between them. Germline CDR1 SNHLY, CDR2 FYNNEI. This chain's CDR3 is CASTHTGTETQYF. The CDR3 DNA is TGTGCCAGCACTCATACAGGGACAGAGACCCAGTACTTC.

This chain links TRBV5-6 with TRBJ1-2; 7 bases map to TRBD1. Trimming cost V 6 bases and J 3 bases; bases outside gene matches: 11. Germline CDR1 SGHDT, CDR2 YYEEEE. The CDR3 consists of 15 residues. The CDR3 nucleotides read TGTGCCAGCAAGCTTGGTCGTGACAGGGACTATGGCTACACCTTC. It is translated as CASKLGRDRDYGYTF.

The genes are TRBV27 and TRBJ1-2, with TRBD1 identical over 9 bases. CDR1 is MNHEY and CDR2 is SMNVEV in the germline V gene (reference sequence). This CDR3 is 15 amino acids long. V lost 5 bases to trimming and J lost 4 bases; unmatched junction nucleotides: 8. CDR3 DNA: TGTGCCAGCAGTCCCACAGGGGGCTTAGGCTATGGCTACACCTTC. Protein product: CASSPTGGLGYGYTF.

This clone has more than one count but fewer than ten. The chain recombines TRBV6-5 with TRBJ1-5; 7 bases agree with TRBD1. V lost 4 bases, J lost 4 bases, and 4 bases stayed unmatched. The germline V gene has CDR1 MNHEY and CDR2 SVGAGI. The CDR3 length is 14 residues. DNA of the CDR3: TGTGCCAGCAGTTCCGGGACAGCGAATCAGCCCCAGCATTTT. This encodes CASSSGTANQPQHF.

CDR3: CASSFAGSSGNTIYF. CDR3 DNA: TGTGCCAGCAGTTTCGCGGGAAGCTCTGGAAACACCATATATTTT. The chain couples TRBV28 to TRBJ1-3, with D uncertain. With 3 bases removed from V and 0 bases from J, the gap between germline ends came to 9 bases. Germline CDR1 and CDR2: MDHEN and SYDVKM. The CDR3 loop spans 15 amino acids.

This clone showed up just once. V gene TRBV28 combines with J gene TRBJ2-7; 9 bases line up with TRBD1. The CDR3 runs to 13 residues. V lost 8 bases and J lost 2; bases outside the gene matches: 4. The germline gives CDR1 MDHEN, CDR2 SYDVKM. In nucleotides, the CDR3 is TGTGCCAGCGCGGGACAGGGAACCTACGAGCAGTACTTC. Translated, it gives CASAGQGTYEQYF.